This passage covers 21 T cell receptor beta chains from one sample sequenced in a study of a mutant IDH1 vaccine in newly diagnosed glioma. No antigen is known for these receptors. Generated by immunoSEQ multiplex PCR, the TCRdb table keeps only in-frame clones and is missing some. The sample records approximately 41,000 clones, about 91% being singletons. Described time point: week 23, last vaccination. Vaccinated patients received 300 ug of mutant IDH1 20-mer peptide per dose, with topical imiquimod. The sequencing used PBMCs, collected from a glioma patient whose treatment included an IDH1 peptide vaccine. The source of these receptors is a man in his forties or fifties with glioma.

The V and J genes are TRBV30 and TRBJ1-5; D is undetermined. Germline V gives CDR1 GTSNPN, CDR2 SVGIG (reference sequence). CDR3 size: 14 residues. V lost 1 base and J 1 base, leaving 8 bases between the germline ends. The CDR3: CAWSEGQSNQPQHF. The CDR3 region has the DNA TGTGCCTGGAGTGAAGGTCAGAGCAATCAGCCCCAGCATTTT.

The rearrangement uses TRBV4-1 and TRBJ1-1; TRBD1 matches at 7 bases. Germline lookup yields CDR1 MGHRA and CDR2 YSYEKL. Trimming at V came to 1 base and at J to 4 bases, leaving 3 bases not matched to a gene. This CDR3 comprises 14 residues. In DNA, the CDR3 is TGCGCCAGCAGCCAAGGGACAGGACGCACTGAAGCTTTCTTT. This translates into CASSQGTGRTEAFF.

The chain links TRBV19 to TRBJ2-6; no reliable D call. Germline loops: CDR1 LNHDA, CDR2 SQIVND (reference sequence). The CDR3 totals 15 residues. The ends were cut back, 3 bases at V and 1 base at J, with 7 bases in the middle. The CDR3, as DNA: TGTGCCAGTAGTATTGAAGGTTCTGGGGCCAACGTCCTGACTTTC. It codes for CASSIEGSGANVLTF.

The CDR3 region is CAWARRPFGSPLHF. The CDR3, as DNA: TGTGCCTGGGCTAGGCGGCCTTTCGGTTCACCCCTCCACTTT. J is TRBJ1-6 and V is TRBV30; D call uncertain. This CDR3 has 14 amino acids. Trimming cost V 5 bases and J 9 bases, with 17 bases left between them. Germline loops: CDR1 GTSNPN, CDR2 SVGIG (reference sequence).

The CDR3 DNA reads TGTGCCAGCAGCTTATCCCGGGGACAGAACACTGAAGCTTTCTTT. This gives the protein CASSLSRGQNTEAFF. The V call is TRBV7-2, the J call TRBJ1-1; D might be TRBD1 (6 bases). The germline V gene has CDR1 SGHTA and CDR2 FQGNSA. The V end was cut by 2 bases, the J end by 1 base, with 11 bases between. There are 15 residues in the CDR3.

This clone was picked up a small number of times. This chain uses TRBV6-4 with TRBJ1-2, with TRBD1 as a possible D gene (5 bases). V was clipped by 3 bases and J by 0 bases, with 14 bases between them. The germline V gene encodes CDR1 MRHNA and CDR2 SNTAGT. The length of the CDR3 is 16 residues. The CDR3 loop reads CASSETGEIANYGYTF. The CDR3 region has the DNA TGTGCCAGCAGTGAAACAGGCGAAATAGCTAACTATGGCTACACCTTC.

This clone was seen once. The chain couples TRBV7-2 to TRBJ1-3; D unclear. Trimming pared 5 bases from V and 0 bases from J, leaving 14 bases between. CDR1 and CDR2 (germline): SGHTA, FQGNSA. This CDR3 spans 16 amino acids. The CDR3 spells CASSPAGPSSGNTIYF. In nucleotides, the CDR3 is TGTGCCAGCAGCCCAGCCGGGCCGAGCTCTGGAAACACCATATATTTT.

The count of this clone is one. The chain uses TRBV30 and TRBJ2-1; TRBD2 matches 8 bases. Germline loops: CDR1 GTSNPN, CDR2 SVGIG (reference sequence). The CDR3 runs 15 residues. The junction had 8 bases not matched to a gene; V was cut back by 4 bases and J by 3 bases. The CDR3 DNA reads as TGTGCCTGGAATCGGCGGGGGGCCGTCTACAATGAGCAGTTCTTC. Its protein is CAWNRRGAVYNEQFF.

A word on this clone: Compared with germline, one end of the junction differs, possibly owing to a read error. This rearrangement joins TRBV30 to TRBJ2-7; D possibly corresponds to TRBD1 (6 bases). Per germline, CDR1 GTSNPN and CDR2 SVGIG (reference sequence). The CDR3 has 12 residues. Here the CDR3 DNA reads TGTGCCTGGAGTCCCCCCTGGCAGGGGCCCAACTTC. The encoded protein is CAWSPPWQGPNF.

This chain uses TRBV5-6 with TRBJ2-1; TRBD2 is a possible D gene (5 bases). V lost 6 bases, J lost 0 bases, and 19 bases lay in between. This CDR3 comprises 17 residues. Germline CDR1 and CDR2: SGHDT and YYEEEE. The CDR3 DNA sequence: TGTGCCAGCATCCGGAGGTCCAGGCCGAGCTCCTACAATGAGCAGTTCTTC. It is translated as CASIRRSRPSSYNEQFF. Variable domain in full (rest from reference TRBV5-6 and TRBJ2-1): DAGVTQSPTHLIKTRGQQVTLRCSPKSGHDTVSWYQQALGQGPQFIFQYYEEEERQRGNFPDRFSGHQFPNYSSELNVNALLLGDSALYLCASIRRSRPSSYNEQFFGPGTRLTVL.

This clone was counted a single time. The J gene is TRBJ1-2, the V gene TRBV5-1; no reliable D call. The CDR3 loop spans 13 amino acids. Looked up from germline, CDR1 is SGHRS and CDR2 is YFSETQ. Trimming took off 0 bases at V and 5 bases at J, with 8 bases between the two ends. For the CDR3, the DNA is TGCGCCAGCAGCTTGGATGCGAGTTATGGCTACACCTTC. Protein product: CASSLDASYGYTF.

The CDR3 DNA is TGTGCCAGCAGCCTCCCGGGGGGGGCCCTTGAAGCTTTCTTT. The encoded protein is CASSLPGGALEAFF. The rearrangement uses TRBV4-2 and TRBJ1-1, with a weak D call TRBD1 (6 bases). The CDR3 totals 14 residues. Trimming removed 4 bases at V and 7 bases at J, with 16 bases between. Germline V CDR1 and CDR2: LGHNA, YNFKEQ.

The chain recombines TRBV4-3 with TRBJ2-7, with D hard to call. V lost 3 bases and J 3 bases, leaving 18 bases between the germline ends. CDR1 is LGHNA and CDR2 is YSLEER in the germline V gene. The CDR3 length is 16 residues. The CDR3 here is CASSQTSATRFYEQYF. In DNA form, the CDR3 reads TGCGCCAGCAGCCAGACCTCGGCGACACGCTTCTACGAGCAGTACTTC.

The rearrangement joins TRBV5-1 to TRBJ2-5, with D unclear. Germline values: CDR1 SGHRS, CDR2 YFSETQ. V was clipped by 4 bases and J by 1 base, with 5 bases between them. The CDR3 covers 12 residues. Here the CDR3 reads CASSPTQETQYF. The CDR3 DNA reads TGCGCCAGCAGCCCCACCCAAGAGACCCAGTACTTC. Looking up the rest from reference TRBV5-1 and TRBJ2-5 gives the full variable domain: KAGVTQTPRYLIKTRGQQVTLSCSPISGHRSVSWYQQTPGQGLQFLFEYFSETQRNKGNFPGRFSGRQFSNSRSEMNVSTLELGDSALYLCASSPTQETQYFGPGTRLLVL.

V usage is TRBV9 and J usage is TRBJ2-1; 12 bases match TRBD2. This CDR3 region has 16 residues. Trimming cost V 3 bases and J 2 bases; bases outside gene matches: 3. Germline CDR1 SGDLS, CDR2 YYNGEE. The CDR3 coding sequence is TGTGCCAGCAGCGGGACTAGCGGGGCCCCCTACAATGAGCAGTTCTTC. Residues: CASSGTSGAPYNEQFF.

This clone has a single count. This CDR3 reads CAWSGAQGSGNTIYF. In DNA form, the CDR3 reads TGTGCCTGGAGTGGGGCACAGGGCTCTGGAAACACCATATATTTT. The rearrangement uses TRBV30 and TRBJ1-3; maybe TRBD1 (6 bases). In germline, CDR1 is GTSNPN, CDR2 SVGIG (reference sequence). V gave up 1 base and J gave up 0 bases, with 10 bases separating them. This CDR3 has 15 amino acids.

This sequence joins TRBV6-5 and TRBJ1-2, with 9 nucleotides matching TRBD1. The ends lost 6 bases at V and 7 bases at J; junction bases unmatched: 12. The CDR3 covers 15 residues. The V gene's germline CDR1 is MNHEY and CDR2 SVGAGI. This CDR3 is CASRYGTGSGGGYTF. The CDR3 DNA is TGTGCCAGCAGATACGGGACAGGGAGCGGTGGTGGCTACACCTTC.

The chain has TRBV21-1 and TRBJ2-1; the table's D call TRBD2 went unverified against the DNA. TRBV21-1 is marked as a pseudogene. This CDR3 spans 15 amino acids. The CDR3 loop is CASSKVDGNYNEQFF. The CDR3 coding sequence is TGTGCCAGCAGCAAAGTGGACGGGAACTACAATGAGCAGTTCTTC.

The CDR3 coding sequence is TGCGCCAGCAGCCCGGTAGTGACTAGCGGGAGTTCCACCGGGGAGCTGTTTTTT. Residues: CASSPVVTSGSSTGELFF. The chain links TRBV5-1 to TRBJ2-2; 12 bases agree with TRBD2. Germline assignment: CDR1 SGHRS and CDR2 YFSETQ. The V gene end was trimmed by 4 bases and the J gene end by 4 bases; junction bases not matched to a gene: 11. The CDR3 contains 18 residues.

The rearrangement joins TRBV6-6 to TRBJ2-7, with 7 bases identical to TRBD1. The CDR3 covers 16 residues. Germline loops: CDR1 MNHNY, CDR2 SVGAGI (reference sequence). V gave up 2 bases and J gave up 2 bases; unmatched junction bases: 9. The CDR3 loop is CASSYRDRAGAYEQYF. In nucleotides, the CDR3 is TGTGCCAGCAGTTACCGTGACAGGGCTGGGGCCTACGAGCAGTACTTC.

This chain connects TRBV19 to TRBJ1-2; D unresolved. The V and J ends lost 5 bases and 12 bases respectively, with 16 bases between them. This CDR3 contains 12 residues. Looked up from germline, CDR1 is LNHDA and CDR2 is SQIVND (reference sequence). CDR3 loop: CASSGTGVVNTF. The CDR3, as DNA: TGTGCCAGTAGTGGAACCGGGGTGGTAAACACCTTC.